This T cell receptor beta chain was recorded in a study of neoadjuvant anti-PD-1 for oral cavity cancer. Study details: Non-progressing patients received a fourth nivolumab dose near day 43, then surgery on days 50-56. General observations from the study: Post-nivolumab, blood T cell clonality was significantly elevated in non-responders.

The patients had HPV-negative, locally advanced oral cavity squamous cell carcinoma. The CDR3 has 14 amino acids. Looked up from germline, CDR1 is SGHRS and CDR2 is YFSETQ. Trimming stripped 3 bases from V and 4 bases from J, with 13 bases between. In the case of this clone: Its antigen is unidentified.

Assay used: immunoSEQ multiplex PCR; TCRdb lists only in-frame clones, some missing. The data hold 14,000 to 15,000 clones, with more than 65% observed a single time. The sequencing used PBMCs, collected before nivolumab (anti-PD-1) treatment. This receptor was identified in a person between 40 and 80 years old with oral cavity squamous cell carcinoma. The genes are TRBV5-1 and TRBJ1-1, with D maybe TRBD1 (6 bases). The CDR3 DNA sequence: TGCGCCAGCAGCTGGGGACAAAGGGTCACTGAAGCTTTCTTT. Its protein is CASSWGQRVTEAFF.